The rows below give T cell receptor beta chains drawn from one sample of a study of blood T cell repertoires in COVID-19. Measured with immunoSEQ multiplex PCR; TCRdb has only the in-frame clones, and not every one. The profile covers 40,000 to 50,000 clones, with around 81% appearing a single time and 30% to 45% taken by the ten largest. The sequencing sample was made of peripheral blood. The receptors originated from a man aged 40-50 years with active or convalescent COVID-19. Each CDR3 is given with its conserved first and last residue. Fields, in order: V gene, J gene, D gene, clone size, CDR3 DNA, CDR3 protein. A D gene is named only where the DNA matches it firmly. Part of the rows lack a size; the others show once, few, many or a class for expanded clones.

TRBV28	TRBJ2-7	.	.	TGTGCCAGCAGTCCCCCCCCGGGGAGCTTTACGTACGAGCAGTACTTC	CASSPPPGSFTYEQYF
TRBV5-6	TRBJ2-1	.	.	TGTGCCAGCAGCTCGAGCGGGCCTACCTACAATGAGCAGTTCTTC	CASSSSGPTYNEQFF
TRBV7-2	TRBJ1-1	.	few	TGTGCCAGCAGGTCCAGGGCCCTGAACACTGAAGCTTTCTTT	CASRSRALNTEAFF
TRBV7-9	TRBJ1-1	.	.	TGTGCCAGCAGCTTAGAACAGGAAGCTTTCTTT	CASSLEQEAFF
TRBV6-1	TRBJ2-7	.	.	TGTGCCAGCATCCCAGGAGGATTCTTTCCCTACGAGCAGTACTTC	CASIPGGFFPYEQYF
TRBV3-1/TRBV3-2	TRBJ2-1	.	.	TGTGCCAGCAGCCAACCTAGCCTGCGCACTGAGCAGTTCTTC	CASSQPSLRTEQFF
TRBV15	TRBJ1-2	TRBD1	.	TGTGCCACCAGCAGAGATCGGGGGACAGCCTATGGCTACACCTTC	CATSRDRGTAYGYTF
TRBV5-1	TRBJ2-7	TRBD1	.	TGCGCCAGCAGCCCCCAATATTCCGGGACAGGGTCCCACGAGCAGTACTTC	CASSPQYSGTGSHEQYF
TRBV3-1/TRBV3-2	TRBJ1-2	TRBD1	.	TGTGCCAGCAGCCTGATGACAGGGAATTATGGCTACACCTTC	CASSLMTGNYGYTF
TRBV6-6	TRBJ1-5	.	.	TGTGCCAGCAGTTCCGACACCTATCAGCCCCAGCATTTT	CASSSDTYQPQHF
TRBV28	TRBJ2-7	TRBD1	.	TGTGCCAGCAGTCCCCGGGACAGCCGGAGGCAGTACTTC	CASSPRDSRRQYF
TRBV6-4	TRBJ2-7	TRBD1	.	TGTGCCACCGCCTCCGGGACAGGGAACGAGCAGTACTTC	CATASGTGNEQYF
TRBV29-1	TRBJ1-3	.	.	TGCAGCGTTGCCGACCCAGGGTCTGGAAACACCATATATTTT	CSVADPGSGNTIYF
TRBV6-2/TRBV6-3	TRBJ1-2	.	.	TGTGCCAGCAGTTCCTGGGACAATAATAACTATGGCTACACCTTC	CASSSWDNNNYGYTF
TRBV11-2	TRBJ2-2	TRBD1	.	TGTGCCAGCAGCTCCCCCCGGCAGGGGGAGAACACCGGGGAGCTGTTTTTT	CASSSPRQGENTGELFF
TRBV29-1	TRBJ1-4	TRBD1	.	TGCAGCGTTGAGGAACAGGGGTTGGAAAAACTGTTTTTT	CSVEEQGLEKLFF
TRBV5-4	TRBJ2-3	TRBD2	once	TGTGCCAGCAGCTTAGGACTAGCGGGGAGCACAGATACGCAGTATTTT	CASSLGLAGSTDTQYF
TRBV7-6	TRBJ2-7	TRBD1	.	TGTGCCAGCAGCTTTGACAGGGGGCACTACGAGCAGTACTTC	CASSFDRGHYEQYF
TRBV19	TRBJ1-1	.	.	TGTGCCAGTATCGAAAGGGTCCGGGGATTGAGCACTGAAGCTTTCTTT	CASIERVRGLSTEAFF
TRBV14	TRBJ1-2	TRBD1	once	TGTGCCAGCAGACCGGGACAGGGTTTTTATGGCTACACCTTC	CASRPGQGFYGYTF
TRBV29-1	TRBJ2-3	.	.	TGCAGCGTTGAAGGACTCTGGGAGATGGGGACAGATACGCAGTATTTT	CSVEGLWEMGTDTQYF
TRBV19	TRBJ1-2	TRBD1	.	TGTGCCAGTAGAGAACAGGGGAGAGGCTACACCTTC	CASREQGRGYTF
TRBV11-3	TRBJ2-5	TRBD1	.	TGTGCCAGCAGCTTAGATTCCTCGACAGGGGCAGAGACCCAGTACTTC	CASSLDSSTGAETQYF
TRBV12-5	TRBJ1-5	.	few	TGTGCTAGTGGTTTGGTACGGACAGTCCTGCTGCTCAATCAGCCCCAGCATTTT	CASGLVRTVLLLNQPQHF
TRBV5-1	TRBJ1-4	TRBD1	.	TGCGCCAGCAGCTTCTCGACAGGGGCTAATGAAAAACTGTTTTTT	CASSFSTGANEKLFF
TRBV30	TRBJ1-1	.	.	TGTGCCTGGAGTCCCGGTCACACTGAAGCTTTCTTT	CAWSPGHTEAFF
TRBV18	TRBJ1-2	.	.	TGTGCCAGCTCACGCGACACCTATGGCTACACCTTC	CASSRDTYGYTF
TRBV9	TRBJ2-5	TRBD1	few	TGTGCCAGCAGCGCGGGACAGAGCCGCCAAGAGACCCAGTACTTC	CASSAGQSRQETQYF
TRBV7-2	TRBJ2-2	TRBD1	.	TGTGCCAGCAGCTCCCGGGACAGGAACACCGGGGAGCTGTTTTTT	CASSSRDRNTGELFF
TRBV19	TRBJ1-2	.	.	TGTGCCAGTAGTCCAATGGACAGACGAGGCTACACCTTC	CASSPMDRRGYTF
TRBV4-2	TRBJ1-1	.	.	TGTGCCAGCAGCCAAGCTTCTAACACTGAAGCTTTCTTT	CASSQASNTEAFF
TRBV4-2	TRBJ1-1	.	few	TGTGCCAGCAGCCAAGAGGCCAATTTACACACTGAAGCTTTCTTT	CASSQEANLHTEAFF
TRBV6-5	TRBJ2-7	TRBD1	medium-sized	TGTGCCAGCAGTTGGACGGGGACAGATACCTACGAGCAGTACTTC	CASSWTGTDTYEQYF
TRBV5-8	TRBJ1-2	.	.	TGTGCCAGCAGCTTGGAAGGGAAGAGAGGGGGCTACACCTTC	CASSLEGKRGGYTF
TRBV18	TRBJ2-5	.	.	TGTGCCAGCTCACTAACGGGGACTGGGGAGACCCAGTACTTC	CASSLTGTGETQYF
TRBV7-9	TRBJ2-3	TRBD2	.	TGTGCCAGCAGCTTATTGGCGGGGGGAAGAGATACGCAGTATTTT	CASSLLAGGRDTQYF
TRBV9	TRBJ1-2	.	.	TGTGCCAGCAGCGTAGAGGCGACAGGTTCGGGCTATGGCTACACCTTC	CASSVEATGSGYGYTF
TRBV7-9	TRBJ2-2	TRBD2	once	TGTGCCAGCAGCCCTCTGACTAGCGGGGGTCCCGGGGAGCTGTTTTTT	CASSPLTSGGPGELFF
TRBV28	TRBJ2-3	TRBD1	.	TGTGCCAGCAGGACAACAGGGGCGGGAGATACGCAGTATTTT	CASRTTGAGDTQYF
TRBV4-1	TRBJ2-7	.	.	TGCGCCAGCAGCCAACTCGGGAACAACCCGAACTACGAGCAGTACTTC	CASSQLGNNPNYEQYF
TRBV7-2	TRBJ1-2	.	.	TGTGCCAGCAGCTTAGCGGAGGGACCCTATGGCTACACCTTC	CASSLAEGPYGYTF
TRBV19	TRBJ1-1	.	.	TGTGCCAGTACCTATTTAGCCGACACTGAAGCTTTCTTT	CASTYLADTEAFF
TRBV5-4	TRBJ2-2	TRBD2	.	TGTGCCAGCAGCCCCCCCGGGGGGGGGACAACGAACACCGGGGAGCTGTTTTTT	CASSPPGGGTTNTGELFF
TRBV29-1	TRBJ2-2	TRBD1	.	TGCAGCGTTGGTCGGGGACAGGGGACCGGGGAGCTGTTTTTT	CSVGRGQGTGELFF
TRBV9	TRBJ1-1	.	.	TGTGCCAGCAGCCCCCGGAGATTTGGCACTGAAGCTTTCTTT	CASSPRRFGTEAFF
TRBV28	TRBJ1-6	.	.	TGTGCCAGTGGGGGGAGCTCCTATAATTCACCCCTCCACTTT	CASGGSSYNSPLHF
TRBV6-6	TRBJ1-6	TRBD1	.	TGTGCCAGCAGTTACCGGACAGGGGCCAATTCACCCCTCCACTTT	CASSYRTGANSPLHF
TRBV14	TRBJ2-7	TRBD2	.	TGTGCCAGCAGCCACATACTAGCGGGGTCCTACGAGCAGTACTTC	CASSHILAGSYEQYF
TRBV28	TRBJ1-1	.	.	TGTGCCAGCAGTTTGAAGGGGACTGAAGCTTTCTTT	CASSLKGTEAFF
TRBV6-5	TRBJ2-7	.	.	TGTGCCAGCAGTCAGACAGGAACTTCCTACGAGCAGTACTTC	CASSQTGTSYEQYF
TRBV7-2	TRBJ1-6	.	.	TGTGCCAGCAGCTTAGTTCAGGGTAATTCACCCCTCCACTTT	CASSLVQGNSPLHF
TRBV6-6	TRBJ2-1	TRBD1	once	TGTGCCAGCAGACCCGCAACAGGGGCTGACAATGAGCAGTTCTTC	CASRPATGADNEQFF
TRBV4-1	TRBJ1-3	TRBD1	.	TGCGCCAGCAGCCAACCTAGGGACAGGATAGTAGGGGACTCTGGAAACACCATATATTTT	CASSQPRDRIVGDSGNTIYF